This T cell receptor beta chain appears in the sequencing data of a study of neoadjuvant anti-PD-1 for oral cavity cancer. Study summary: Around day 43, patients without progression received a fourth nivolumab dose before surgery.

Details on this clone: Its antigen is not known.

Study results and caveats: Post-nivolumab, blood T cell clonality was significantly elevated in non-responders.

Sequenced by immunoSEQ multiplex PCR; TCRdb stores in-frame clones only, minus some. The sample includes around 12,000 clones, more than 60% of them seen just once. These newly diagnosed stage II-IVA oral cavity squamous cell carcinoma patients had no prior systemic or radiation treatment. Analysis of PBMCs was direct, with no culture step. Material: PBMCs, obtained before nivolumab (anti-PD-1) treatment. This TCR came from a person between 40 and 80 years old with oral cavity squamous cell carcinoma.

The CDR3 DNA is TGTGCCAGCAGCTTTCGGTGGGGGGGATTAAATGAGCAGTTCTTC. Translated, it gives CASSFRWGGLNEQFF. The chain combines TRBV7-9 with TRBJ2-1, with TRBD2 matching 7 bases. Per germline, CDR1 SEHNR and CDR2 FQNEAQ (reference sequence). This CDR3 has 15 amino acids. Trimming removed 3 bases from V and 7 bases from J; junction bases left unmatched: 9.